The present TCR beta chain was sequenced within a study of shared clonotypes between healthy human individuals. TCRdb keeps only in-frame clones here, not all; method: immunoSEQ multiplex PCR. The data hold some 2,000,000 clones, with 95% observed a single time. This CDR3 region has 16 residues. Germline CDR1 reads MGHRA; CDR2 reads YSYEKL. The ends lost 0 bases at V and 4 bases at J; junction bases unmatched: 6. Sequenced: naive CD4+ T cells sorted from blood. This sample's subset: CD45RA+ positively selected. The genes are TRBV4-1 and TRBJ2-7; 10 nucleotides line up with TRBD2. This clonotype originated in a man younger than 35 in good health. CDR3 region: CASSQDASGRPYEQYF. CDR3 nucleotide sequence: TGCGCCAGCAGCCAAGACGCTAGCGGGAGACCGTACGAGCAGTACTTC.